This T cell receptor beta chain was sequenced in a study of T cells after yellow fever vaccination. Study overall: When fractions had low cell numbers, they were prepared with SMART-Seq v4 Ultra Low Input. Study findings and constraints: Abundant clonotypes from the bulk population could get into FACS-sorted repertoires as contaminants.

Germline CDR1 is SEHNR and CDR2 is FQNEAQ (reference sequence). V shed 5 bases and J shed 4 bases, with 9 bases lying between them. The CDR3 extends over 12 amino acids. This clonotype was observed a few times. Its target is not known. In making TCR cDNA, 5'RACE template switching added a universal primer site and UMIs to it. TCRdb reanalysed the 5' RACE reads using MiXCR and keeps one entry per CDR3 protein. The table includes 150,000 to 200,000 distinct CDR3 sequences, about a tenth detected once. The TCR was taken from a man between 18 and 29 years old who received the YFV17D yellow fever vaccine. Sequenced material: CD8+ T cells sorted from PBMCs, taken 45 days after the yellow fever booster vaccination. The rearrangement joins TRBV7-9 to TRBJ2-7; D not certain. The CDR3 protein is CASSPRGYEQYV. In DNA, the CDR3 is TGTGCCAGCAGCCCCCGTGGATACGAGCAGTACGTC.